These T cell receptor beta chains were read from a single sample in a study of blood T cell repertoires in COVID-19. Assay used: immunoSEQ multiplex PCR; TCRdb lists only in-frame clones, some missing. The table has about 210,000 clones, 84% seen once. The source material was peripheral blood. Every receptor here comes from an elderly woman with COVID-19, enrolled during active disease. CDR3s include the opening cysteine and the closing phenylalanine or tryptophan. D genes are given only for firm matches. Size values are once, few and many counts, or a class for expanded clones, and some rows have none.

>.|.|TRBJ2-5|TRBV18
TGTGCCAGCTCACCGCCCCCGGGGGGCTCAGAGACCCAGTACTTC
CASSPPPGGSETQYF
>.|TRBD1|TRBJ1-6|TRBV9
TGTGCCAGCAGCGGAGGAGGACAGGACCTAAGACAATCACCCCTCCACTTT
CASSGGGQDLRQSPLHF
>once|.|TRBJ1-5|TRBV18
TGTGCCAGCTCACCACCGGTCGGGCAGCCCCAGCATTTT
CASSPPVGQPQHF
>.|.|TRBJ2-2|TRBV9
TGTGCCAGCAGCGTAGCAGGGAACACCGGGGAGCTGTTTTTT
CASSVAGNTGELFF
>.|TRBD2|TRBJ2-1|TRBV11-2
TGTGCCAGCAGCTTATTGGGTAGCGGGGGCGGTGAGCAGTTCTTC
CASSLLGSGGGEQFF
>.|TRBD1|TRBJ2-7|TRBV6-5
TGTGCCAGCAGTTACTCCGCTGGGACAGGGAGCGAGCAGTACTTC
CASSYSAGTGSEQYF
>once|.|TRBJ1-1|TRBV7-9
TGTGCCAGCAGCTTAGCGCTCTATAAGAACACTGAAGCTTTCTTT
CASSLALYKNTEAFF
>.|.|TRBJ1-2|TRBV6-5
TGTGCTACGGGGGGACCAGGGAACTATGGCTACACCTTC
CATGGPGNYGYTF
>.|TRBD1|TRBJ1-1|TRBV12-3/TRBV12-4
TGTGCCAGCAGTTTCGGGACAGACACTGAAGCTTTCTTT
CASSFGTDTEAFF
>.|.|TRBJ1-1|TRBV6-5
TGTGCCAGCAGTTCACAATACACTGAAGCTTTCTTT
CASSSQYTEAFF
>.|TRBD1|TRBJ1-5|TRBV18
TGTGCCAGCTCACCTCAGGGGGGAGGTCAGCCCCAGCATTTT
CASSPQGGGQPQHF
>.|.|TRBJ2-7|TRBV5-1
TGCGCCAGCAGCTTGGCGGGGAGTGGCTACGAGCAGTACTTC
CASSLAGSGYEQYF
>.|.|TRBJ1-2|TRBV7-9
TGTGCCAGCAGTCCGGGGTACTATGGCTACACCTTC
CASSPGYYGYTF
>.|.|TRBJ2-2|TRBV12-3/TRBV12-4
TGTGCCAGCAGATCCCAGCGTGACGGGGAGCTGTTTTTT
CASRSQRDGELFF